These T cell receptor beta chains were read from a single sample in a study of shared clonotypes between healthy human individuals. Profiled with immunoSEQ multiplex PCR; TCRdb holds only in-frame clones, not every one. There are about half a million clones in the sample; approximately 81% occur only once, and roughly 13% lies in the top ten. The sample was PBMCs. The receptors were gathered from a woman in her thirties or forties in good health. Some clones in this sample may be carry-over from other donors' samples. Each CDR3 is given with its conserved first and last residue. The D gene is left open where the match is weak. Size values are once, few and many counts, or a class for expanded clones, and some rows have none.

TRBJ2-1 | TRBV27 | - | TRBD2 | TGTGCCAGCAGTTTATCGGTAGCGGGAGGACGGAATGAGCAGTTCTTC | CASSLSVAGGRNEQFF
TRBJ1-5 | TRBV4-1 | - | - | TGCGCCAGCAGCCAAGTAGGCAGCAATCAGCCCCAGCATTTT | CASSQVGSNQPQHF
TRBJ1-1 | TRBV6-1 | - | - | TGTGCCAGCAGCGCGGGTTGGACGACGACTGAAGCTTTCTTT | CASSAGWTTTEAFF
TRBJ2-1 | TRBV9 | - | TRBD1 | TGTGCCAGCAGCGCAGGGGGCTTGACCAACAATGAGCAGTTCTTC | CASSAGGLTNNEQFF
TRBJ2-2 | TRBV6-1 | - | - | TGTGCCAGCACCCTAGCGTCGAACACCGGGGAGCTGTTTTTT | CASTLASNTGELFF
TRBJ2-5 | TRBV5-1 | many | TRBD2 | TGCGCCAGCAGCTTTTCTCCGACTAGCGGGAGTGTCCAGTACTTC | CASSFSPTSGSVQYF
TRBJ2-3 | TRBV5-4 | - | - | TGTGCCAGCAGTTGGGGGGTAAACACAGATACGCAGTATTTT | CASSWGVNTDTQYF
TRBJ1-5 | TRBV18 | - | - | TGTGCCAGCTCTCAGGGAAGGGAGCCCCAGCATTTT | CASSQGREPQHF
TRBJ2-1 | TRBV27 | - | TRBD2 | TGTGCCAGCAGTGGTCTGGGACTAGCGGGCAATGAGCAGTTCTTC | CASSGLGLAGNEQFF
TRBJ2-7 | TRBV10-3 | - | - | TGTGCCATCAGTCAGGACACCTCAGGCACCCAGTACTTC | CAISQDTSGTQYF
TRBJ2-7 | TRBV5-1 | - | - | TGCGCCAGCAGAACTGCCGGATTTCAGGGGAACGAGCAGTACTTC | CASRTAGFQGNEQYF
TRBJ1-1 | TRBV4-3 | many | - | TGCGCCAGCAGCCAAGACGGGGCGAACACTGAAGCTTTCTTT | CASSQDGANTEAFF
TRBJ2-1 | TRBV19 | - | - | TGTGCCAGTAGTATTTCAGCCGGGGGAAGCTCCTACAATGAGCAGTTCTTC | CASSISAGGSSYNEQFF
TRBJ1-1 | TRBV11-2 | few | TRBD1 | TGTGCCAGCAGCCCAGGGGGCGGGACTGAAGCTTTCTTT | CASSPGGGTEAFF
TRBJ2-1 | TRBV6-5 | - | - | TGTGCCAGCAGTTACCGTCAGCGGAATGGCAATGAGCAGTTCTTC | CASSYRQRNGNEQFF
TRBJ1-1 | TRBV9 | - | - | TGTGCCAGCAGCCCTTGGGGCACTGAAGCTTTCTTT | CASSPWGTEAFF
TRBJ2-5 | TRBV7-9 | - | - | TGTGCCAGCAGCTTAGGGACGGAAGAGACCCAGTACTTC | CASSLGTEETQYF
TRBJ2-1 | TRBV7-3 | - | TRBD2 | TGTGCCAGCAGCCTTGCGGCTAGCGGAATAAACAATGAGCAGTTCTTC | CASSLAASGINNEQFF
TRBJ2-5 | TRBV28 | - | - | TGTGCCAGCAGTGACTCGGGACTCCAAGAAACCCAGTACTTC | CASSDSGLQETQYF
TRBJ2-5 | TRBV28 | - | TRBD1 | TGTGCCAGCAGTGATGGGACAGGGGGATCAGAGACCCAGTACTTC | CASSDGTGGSETQYF
TRBJ2-7 | TRBV2 | - | TRBD1 | TGTGCCAGCACCGGACAGGCGAAATGGGCCGAGTACTTC | CASTGQAKWAEYF
TRBJ2-7 | TRBV28 | - | - | TGTGCCAGCAGCCCACAGGGGGGGTCGAACGAGCAGTACTTC | CASSPQGGSNEQYF
TRBJ2-7 | TRBV18 | many | TRBD1 | TGTGCCAGCTCACCCCTCGGACAGGGGATCTACGAGCAGTACTTC | CASSPLGQGIYEQYF
TRBJ2-1 | TRBV20-1 | - | - | TGCAGTGCCGATATAAGCAATGAGCAGTTCTTC | CSADISNEQFF
TRBJ1-3 | TRBV5-4 | once | TRBD1 | TGTGCCAGCAGCTCGAAAACAGGGGCTGGAAACACCATATATTTT | CASSSKTGAGNTIYF
TRBJ1-6 | TRBV5-1 | - | - | TGCGCCAGCAGCGGGACGACAGGATCCAATTCACCCCTCCACTTT | CASSGTTGSNSPLHF
TRBJ2-1 | TRBV18 | - | TRBD2 | TGTGCCAGCTCACCAGGACTAGACAATGAGCAGTTCTTC | CASSPGLDNEQFF
TRBJ1-1 | TRBV4-1 | once | - | TGCGCCAGCAGCTACCAGACAGGGAACACTGAAGCTTTCTTT | CASSYQTGNTEAFF
TRBJ2-5 | TRBV28 | - | TRBD2 | TGTGCCAGCGGGACTAACCAAGAGACCCAGTACTTC | CASGTNQETQYF
TRBJ2-7 | TRBV9 | - | - | TGTGCCAGCGGTCGAGGTTATGGGGACTACGAGCAGTACTTC | CASGRGYGDYEQYF
TRBJ2-7 | TRBV10-3 | - | TRBD2 | TGTGCCATCAGGGAGGGACTAGCGGGACCCTACGAGCAGTACTTC | CAIREGLAGPYEQYF
TRBJ2-3 | TRBV28 | - | - | TGTGCCAGCGCGGGGACAGGCACAGATACGCAGTATTTT | CASAGTGTDTQYF
TRBJ2-2 | TRBV7-8 | - | - | TGTGCCAGCAGCTCGGCGCATGCGAACACCGGGGAGCTGTTTTTT | CASSSAHANTGELFF
TRBJ2-1 | TRBV7-8 | few | TRBD2 | TGTGCCAGCAGCTTCTCTCTAGCGGGAGGCTACAATGAGCAGTTCTTC | CASSFSLAGGYNEQFF
TRBJ2-1 | TRBV7-9 | once | - | TGTGCCAGCAGCCCAGGGGGCGGGAGGGCCGGCAATGAGCAGTTCTTC | CASSPGGGRAGNEQFF
TRBJ1-1 | TRBV28 | - | - | TGTGCCAGCAGTTTTATGAACACTGAAGCTTTCTTT | CASSFMNTEAFF
TRBJ2-7 | TRBV11-2 | few | - | TGTGCCAGCAGCTTAGAGGCGGCCCTAGCCCCCTACGAGCAGTACTTC | CASSLEAALAPYEQYF
TRBJ2-3 | TRBV5-4 | - | TRBD2 | TGTGCCAGCAGCTCCGTTGCTAGCGGGAGGGGCACAGATACGCAGTATTTT | CASSSVASGRGTDTQYF
TRBJ2-7 | TRBV7-9 | many | TRBD1 | TGTGCCAGCAGCTTAGTACAGGGGGCGACCTACGAGCAGTACTTC | CASSLVQGATYEQYF
TRBJ1-3 | TRBV25-1 | - | - | TGTGCCAGCAGTGAATCTCATAACACCATATATTTT | CASSESHNTIYF
TRBJ1-2 | TRBV30 | - | - | TGTGCCTGGGGATCAGCTAACTATGGCTACACCTTC | CAWGSANYGYTF
TRBJ2-1 | TRBV11-2 | - | - | TGTGCCAGCAGCTTCGGTGAGCAGTTCTTC | CASSFGEQFF
TRBJ2-7 | TRBV28 | - | - | TGTGCCAGCAGTTTATTCGGACAGCGCTCCTACGAGCAGTACTTC | CASSLFGQRSYEQYF
TRBJ2-1 | TRBV6-1 | - | TRBD2 | TGTGCCAGCACACTACTAGCGGGAGAATACAATGAGCAGTTCTTC | CASTLLAGEYNEQFF
TRBJ2-1 | TRBV28 | - | TRBD1 | TGTGCCAGTCGGGACAGGTACAATGAGCAGTTCTTC | CASRDRYNEQFF
TRBJ2-7 | TRBV11-2 | - | TRBD1 | TGTGCCAGCAGCTTCGGACAGGGCGGCTACGAGCAGTACTTC | CASSFGQGGYEQYF
TRBJ1-2 | TRBV6-5 | - | - | TGTGCCAGCAGTCCAGGACGTCTGGCAGGCTATGGCTACACCTTC | CASSPGRLAGYGYTF
TRBJ1-5 | TRBV18 | - | TRBD1 | TGTGCCAGCTCACCGATGGGGACAGGGGAACGTCAGCCCCAGCATTTT | CASSPMGTGERQPQHF
TRBJ1-1 | TRBV14 | - | TRBD1 | TGTGCCAGCAGCCAATGGGACAGGGGAAACACTGAAGCTTTCTTT | CASSQWDRGNTEAFF
TRBJ2-3 | TRBV7-9 | - | TRBD2 | TGTGCCAGCAGCCCCGGACTAGCGGGAGTAGCAGATACGCAGTATTTT | CASSPGLAGVADTQYF
TRBJ1-1 | TRBV7-9 | - | TRBD1 | TGTGCCAGCAGCTTTGGACAGGGGGGCAAGGGGACTGAAGCTTTCTTT | CASSFGQGGKGTEAFF
TRBJ2-2 | TRBV5-6 | - | TRBD1 | TGTGCCAGCAGCTCCACAGGGGGCACCTTCTCGAGGAACACCGGGGAGCTGTTTTTT | CASSSTGGTFSRNTGELFF
TRBJ1-1 | TRBV18 | - | - | TGTGCCAGCTCACCACGGGTCGAAAACACTGAAGCTTTCTTT | CASSPRVENTEAFF
TRBJ2-5 | TRBV5-4 | - | - | TGTGCCAGCAGCTTGCAAGGGGCAGAGACCCAGTACTTC | CASSLQGAETQYF
TRBJ1-1 | TRBV9 | - | TRBD1 | TGTGCCAGCAGCGGGGACAGGGCGAACACTGAAGCTTTCTTT | CASSGDRANTEAFF
TRBJ1-1 | TRBV28 | - | TRBD1 | TGTGCCAGCAGTTCCCCCACCCCCTGGACAGGGAATACGAACACTGAAGCTTTCTTT | CASSSPTPWTGNTNTEAFF
TRBJ1-2 | TRBV29-1 | - | TRBD1 | TGCAGCGCCCTAGACAGGGTTGGTTGGGGTGGCTACACCTTC | CSALDRVGWGGYTF
TRBJ1-2 | TRBV10-1 | medium-sized | - | TGCGCCAGCAGTGAGGAACAGGGAGACTATGGCTACACCTTC | CASSEEQGDYGYTF
TRBJ1-1 | TRBV10-3 | - | - | TGTGCCATCAGTGAGTTCGGGGGGTCCGGAGCTTTCTTT | CAISEFGGSGAFF
TRBJ1-1 | TRBV7-8 | few | - | TGTGCCAGCAGGGGCGTGAACACTGAAGCTTTCTTT | CASRGVNTEAFF